Shown below are 28 T cell receptor beta chains from a single sample sequenced in a study of blood T cell repertoires in COVID-19. Repertoires were generated with immunoSEQ multiplex PCR, while TCRdb's copy carries only in-frame clones and drops some. The profile shows about 140,000 clones, more than 75% of them singletons. Sequenced material: PBMCs or T cells enriched from blood (not recorded which). These receptors came from a man aged 55 to 70 who had recovered from COVID-19.

The chain links TRBV7-9 to TRBJ1-1; tentatively, D is TRBD1 (6 bases). The germline V gene encodes CDR1 SEHNR and CDR2 FQNEAQ (reference sequence). V was pared by 3 bases and J by 5 bases, with 13 bases between. The CDR3 loop spans 14 amino acids. The CDR3 DNA sequence: TGTGCCAGCAGCTTTCAGGGGCTGGGTACTGAAGCTTTCTTT. Translation: CASSFQGLGTEAFF.

The gene calls are TRBV28 and TRBJ2-2; possible D gene TRBD1, 5 bases. The length of the CDR3 is 15 residues. Per germline, CDR1 MDHEN and CDR2 SYDVKM. Trimming shortened V by 4 bases and J by 7 bases, and 16 bases separated the two germline ends. The CDR3 spells CASSSTSGSHGELFF. In DNA, the CDR3 is TGTGCCAGCAGTTCAACCTCAGGGTCCCACGGGGAGCTGTTTTTT.

This chain joins TRBV18 and TRBJ2-2; 10 bases map to TRBD1. Germline trimming cut 5 bases from V and 0 bases from J; bases unmatched to any gene: 3. The CDR3 covers 16 residues. Germline lookup yields CDR1 KGHSH and CDR2 LQKENI. The CDR3 region has the DNA TGTGCCAGCTCATTGGGACAGGGGTCGAACACCGGGGAGCTGTTTTTT. Encoded protein: CASSLGQGSNTGELFF. The full variable domain, in which reference TRBV18 and TRBJ2-2 provide the parts outside the CDR3, is NAGVMQNPRHLVRRRGQEARLRCSPMKGHSHVYWYRQLPEEGLKFMVYLQKENIIDESGMPKERFSAEFPKEGPSILRIQQVVRGDSAAYFCASSLGQGSNTGELFFGEGSRLTVL.

The V and J genes are TRBV19 and TRBJ2-1; 7 bases match TRBD2. V shed 5 bases and J 8 bases; nucleotides not matched to a gene: 9. The germline V gene has CDR1 LNHDA and CDR2 SQIVND (reference sequence). The CDR3 is made up of 14 amino acids. The CDR3 DNA is TGTGCCAGTAGTGGGGGACTAAAGGCACATGAGCAGTTCTTC. Protein: CASSGGLKAHEQFF.

The J gene is TRBJ2-2, the V gene TRBV6-5, with TRBD1 identical over 12 bases. The CDR3 covers 15 residues. From germline, CDR1 is MNHEY and CDR2 SVGAGI. Unmatched junction bases numbered 2, after V lost 2 bases and J lost 7 bases. This CDR3 is CASSYGTGGFGELFF. In DNA, the CDR3 is TGTGCCAGCAGTTACGGGACAGGGGGCTTCGGGGAGCTGTTTTTT.

The chain joins TRBV5-1 to TRBJ1-2, with 10 bases matching TRBD1. CDR1 and CDR2 from the germline V gene are SGHRS and YFSETQ. After removal of 0 bases from V and 8 bases from J, the junction contained 7 bases not matched to a gene. The length of the CDR3 is 15 residues. Here the CDR3 reads CASSLDPGQGYGYTF. The CDR3 DNA follows: TGCGCCAGCAGCTTGGATCCGGGACAGGGGTACGGCTACACCTTC.

This rearrangement joins TRBV4-1 to TRBJ2-7, with a possible D match to TRBD2 (7 bases). V shed 3 bases and J shed 1 base, with 16 bases lying between them. There are 16 residues in the CDR3. The germline CDR1 and CDR2 sequences are MGHRA and YSYEKL. The CDR3 spells CASSQTIGGGSYEQYF. In DNA, the CDR3 is TGCGCCAGCAGCCAGACTATAGGGGGGGGATCCTACGAGCAGTACTTC.

The rearrangement links TRBV29-1 to TRBJ1-1; weak D call: TRBD1 (5 bases). Deletions cut 4 bases from V and 7 bases from J, with 7 bases between. The germline V gene has CDR1 SQVTM and CDR2 ANQGSEA. This CDR3 is built from 10 residues. CDR3 protein: CSVVRGEAFF. CDR3 coding DNA: TGCAGCGTTGTAAGGGGTGAAGCTTTCTTT. Full variable domain (missing parts from reference TRBV29-1 and TRBJ1-1): SAVISQKPSRDICQRGTSLTIQCQVDSQVTMMFWYRQQPGQSLTLIATANQGSEATYESGFVIDKFPISRPNLTFSTLTVSNMSPEDSSIYLCSVVRGEAFFGQGTRLTVV.

The gene calls are TRBV7-8 and TRBJ2-3, with 10 bases that match TRBD2. The germline gives CDR1 SGHVS, CDR2 FQNEAQ. The CDR3 runs 16 residues. V was pared by 4 bases and J by 0 bases, with 4 bases of the junction left unmatched. CDR3 residues: CASSSLAGESTDTQYF. In DNA, the CDR3 is TGTGCCAGCAGCTCGCTAGCGGGAGAGAGCACAGATACGCAGTATTTT.

This rearrangement joins TRBV19 to TRBJ1-1; 7 bases match TRBD1. CDR3 size: 15 residues. J lost 6 bases, V lost 3 bases, and 10 bases had no gene match. Germline CDR1 is LNHDA and CDR2 is SQIVND (reference sequence). CDR3 in DNA: TGTGCCAGTAGTATTGGGACAGCCCTAACATCTGAAGCTTTCTTT. Translation: CASSIGTALTSEAFF.

This chain uses TRBV6-5 with TRBJ2-7; D perhaps matches TRBD2 (5 bases). This CDR3 has 10 amino acids. Trimming shortened V by 8 bases and J by 5 bases, and 7 bases separated the two germline ends. The germline gives CDR1 MNHEY, CDR2 SVGAGI. CDR3 residues: CASGENEQYF. The DNA for the CDR3 is TGTGCCAGCGGGGAGAACGAGCAGTACTTC.

The chain combines TRBV7-6 with TRBJ2-1; 9 nucleotides match TRBD1. With V trimmed by 6 bases and J by 9 bases, 6 bases remained unmatched. Germline V CDR1 and CDR2: SGHVS, FNYEAQ. The CDR3 extends over 13 amino acids. CDR3 region: CASRTGQGGEQFF. CDR3 nucleotides: TGTGCCAGCAGGACGGGACAGGGAGGTGAGCAGTTCTTC.

The chain uses TRBV5-8 and TRBJ2-7; 8 bases are a match to TRBD2. From germline, CDR1 is SGHTS and CDR2 YDEGEE. V lost 4 bases, J lost 4 bases, and 4 bases stayed unmatched. The CDR3 has 13 residues. CDR3 nucleotides: TGTGCCAGCAGCGGGGGGACTAGGTACGAGCAGTACTTC. This encodes CASSGGTRYEQYF.

The chain has TRBV27 and TRBJ2-5; no clear D gene. Trimming pared 1 base from V and 2 bases from J, leaving 11 bases between. From germline, CDR1 is MNHEY and CDR2 SMNVEV (reference sequence). CDR3 length equals 15 residues. CDR3 nucleotides: TGTGCCAGCAGTTTATTCCGCGCGGATCAAGAGACCCAGTACTTC. This translates into CASSLFRADQETQYF.

This chain joins TRBV27 and TRBJ2-1; 14 bases map to TRBD2. There are 16 residues in the CDR3. CDR1 and CDR2 (germline): MNHEY, SMNVEV (reference sequence). The V gene end was trimmed by 6 bases and the J gene end by 6 bases; junction bases not matched to a gene: 7. CDR3 protein: CASSMGLAGVGNEQFF. The CDR3 DNA follows: TGTGCCAGCAGCATGGGACTAGCGGGAGTGGGCAATGAGCAGTTCTTC.

This chain joins TRBV29-1 and TRBJ2-7; 10 nucleotides agree with TRBD1. Germline V gene lookup returns CDR1 SQVTM and CDR2 ANQGSEA. CDR3 length: 15 amino acids. With V trimmed by 4 bases and J by 4 bases, 10 bases remained unmatched. The CDR3 DNA reads TGCAGCGTTGTCAGGAGTTTGGGACAGGGGTACGAGCAGTACTTC. This translates into CSVVRSLGQGYEQYF.

The rearrangement links TRBV6-5 to TRBJ2-5, with TRBD2 identical over 7 bases. The V gene's germline CDR1 is MNHEY and CDR2 SVGAGI. J gave up 5 bases and V 10 bases, and 10 bases lay outside the gene matches. The CDR3 length is 13 residues. The CDR3, as DNA: TGTGCCACCTGCCTGGGAGGGTTGGAGACCCAGTACTTC. Protein sequence: CATCLGGLETQYF.

This clone has just one count. The chain employs TRBV11-3 and TRBJ1-1; D gene ambiguous. CDR3 size: 13 residues. Germline CDR1 is SGHNT and CDR2 is YENEEA. The V end lost 1 base, the J end lost 3 bases, and 6 bases lay between the germline ends. The CDR3 DNA is TGTGCCAGCAGCTTAGTGACTGACACTGAAGCTTTCTTT. Translating it yields CASSLVTDTEAFF.

To note about this clone: This sample includes further DNA sequences coding for the same CDR3. This sequence joins TRBV9 and TRBJ2-7, with 11 bases that match TRBD2. This CDR3 region has 15 residues. The trim removed 0 bases at V and 3 bases at J, leaving 2 bases unmatched. Per germline, CDR1 SGDLS and CDR2 YYNGEE. The CDR3 here is CASSVAGTSGYEQYF. CDR3 sequence (DNA): TGTGCCAGCAGCGTAGCCGGGACTAGCGGCTACGAGCAGTACTTC. Drawing the rest from reference TRBV9 and TRBJ2-7, the complete variable domain is DSGVTQTPKHLITATGQRVTLRCSPRSGDLSVYWYQQSLDQGLQFLIQYYNGEERAKGNILERFSAQQFPDLHSELNLSSLELGDSALYFCASSVAGTSGYEQYFGPGTRLTVT.

The J gene is TRBJ1-2, the V gene TRBV19; D gene uncertain. With 4 bases removed from V and 6 bases from J, the gap between germline ends came to 12 bases. This CDR3 contains 13 residues. In germline, CDR1 is LNHDA, CDR2 SQIVND (reference sequence). CDR3 DNA: TGTGCCAGTAGTAGTCGGGTCCTCCATGGCTACACCTTC. This translates into CASSSRVLHGYTF.

This clone has more than one count but fewer than ten. CDR3 residues: CAISEGQDTDTQYF. CDR3 DNA: TGTGCCATCAGTGAGGGCCAGGACACAGATACGCAGTATTTT. The chain employs TRBV10-3 and TRBJ2-3; D remains unclear. V was cut by 2 bases and J by 2 bases, with 8 bases left in between. CDR1 is ENHRY, CDR2 SYGVKD, per germline. CDR3 length equals 14 residues.

The chain joins TRBV4-1 to TRBJ1-5; TRBD1 matches 8 bases. V trimming: 2 bases; J trimming: 9 bases; junction bases outside the gene matches: 9. This CDR3 has 15 amino acids. Germline CDR1 MGHRA, CDR2 YSYEKL. Here the CDR3 DNA reads TGCGCCAGCAGCCAACGGACAGGGTCTTTTGTGCCCCAGCATTTT. Its translation is CASSQRTGSFVPQHF.

This clone was detected once. V and J are TRBV5-1 and TRBJ2-5; 7 nucleotides match TRBD1. Germline values: CDR1 SGHRS, CDR2 YFSETQ. The V and J ends lost 4 bases and 2 bases, in that order; junction bases with no gene match: 2. The CDR3 covers 13 residues. The CDR3 nucleotides read TGCGCCAGCAGCCCGACAGGGCAAGAGACCCAGTACTTC. This translates into CASSPTGQETQYF.

The V and J genes are TRBV5-1 and TRBJ1-1; D not resolved. Germline lookup yields CDR1 SGHRS and CDR2 YFSETQ. The V end was cut by 2 bases, the J end by 3 bases, with 11 bases between. CDR3 length equals 14 residues. CDR3: CASSLDPEDTEAFF. The CDR3 DNA reads as TGCGCCAGCAGCTTAGATCCAGAAGACACTGAAGCTTTCTTT.

This sequence joins TRBV28 and TRBJ2-7; 8 bases are shared with TRBD2. This CDR3 has 14 residues. From germline, CDR1 is MDHEN and CDR2 SYDVKM. The ends lost 6 bases at V and 5 bases at J; junction bases unmatched: 9. The CDR3 loop reads CASSTGTRGDEQYF. The CDR3 DNA is TGTGCCAGCAGCACCGGGACTAGAGGTGACGAGCAGTACTTC.

As concerns this clone: This is likely a read error, given that the CDR3 carries no conserved phenylalanine or tryptophan at its end. The chain recombines TRBV7-9 with TRBJ1-2, with a tentative D call TRBD1 (5 bases). The CDR3 sequence is 17 residues long. Germline CDR1 and CDR2: SEHNR and FQNEAQ (reference sequence). V lost 1 base, J lost 5 bases, and 20 bases lay in between. In DNA, the CDR3 is TGTGCCAGCAGCTTAGGGGCAGGGAGGGCATCCCTTTATGGCTACACCCTC. This translates into CASSLGAGRASLYGYTL.

The chain employs TRBV4-2 and TRBJ2-1; TRBD2 agrees at 13 bases. This CDR3 contains 16 residues. CDR1 is LGHNA, CDR2 YNFKEQ, per germline. The V and J ends lost 5 bases and 8 bases, in that order; junction bases with no gene match: 9. The CDR3 nucleotides are TGTGCCAGCAGCACCACTAGCGGGAGGGCCCCTGATGAGCAGTTCTTC. It codes for CASSTTSGRAPDEQFF.

The chain couples TRBV19 to TRBJ2-1, with D tentatively TRBD2 (5 bases). The CDR3 totals 16 residues. The germline gives CDR1 LNHDA, CDR2 SQIVND (reference sequence). V was pared by 5 bases and J by 2 bases, with 16 bases between. The CDR3 region is CASSVGILLTYNEQFF. CDR3 nucleotides: TGTGCCAGTAGTGTCGGGATCCTTCTGACCTACAATGAGCAGTTCTTC.